The present entry profiles one T cell receptor (beta chain) with its context. The target antigen is unknown. An end of the junction differs from the germline gene, which may be a read error. The source of the sample is a study of cytomegalovirus exposure and HLA in healthy donors. The CDR3 consists of 14 residues. Germline CDR1 is SEHNR and CDR2 is FQNEAQ (reference sequence). The study ran its PCR with 60 Vbeta and 13 Jbeta primers. Assay used: immunoSEQ multiplex PCR; TCRdb lists only in-frame clones, some missing. The sample shows more than 85,000 clones, around four fifths of them seen only once. Study-wide points: When analyzed later, the rates of TCR association showed variation by HLA locus, with DRB1 the most and HLA-C the fewest. TCR beta V- and J-gene trimming, according to a later analysis, was linked to a missense DCLRE1C variant. Upon later analysis, HLA-associated TCR beta chains proved more clonally expanded than other, equally common chains.

Sequenced material: PBMCs. This sequence was found in a woman in her sixties or seventies in good health and CMV-seropositive. The V gene is TRBV7-9, the J gene TRBJ1-5; D might be TRBD1 (6 bases). The CDR3, as DNA: TGTTCCAGCAGCCTCCGGGACATAAATCAGCCCCAGCATTTT. This gives the protein CSSSLRDINQPQHF.